The sequence of this T cell receptor beta chain was determined in a study of blood T cell repertoires in COVID-19. Here immunoSEQ multiplex PCR was the method, and the copy in TCRdb shows in-frame clones only, minus some. The data hold a few hundred thousand clones, with 70% to 90% observed a single time. Germline assignment: CDR1 LGHDT and CDR2 YNNKEL (reference sequence). The CDR3 is made up of 15 amino acids. The germline V and J ends were trimmed by 0 bases and 5 bases, with 13 bases remaining between them. The sample consisted of PBMCs or T cells enriched from blood (not recorded which). V gene TRBV3-1 (or the pseudogene TRBV3-2) combines with J gene TRBJ2-5, with a tentative D call TRBD2 (5 bases). This receptor was obtained from a man in his thirties or forties with acute COVID-19. CDR3 bases: TGTGCCAGCAGCCAAGATCAATGGGCTAGCGAGACCCAGTACTTC. Its translation: CASSQDQWASETQYF.